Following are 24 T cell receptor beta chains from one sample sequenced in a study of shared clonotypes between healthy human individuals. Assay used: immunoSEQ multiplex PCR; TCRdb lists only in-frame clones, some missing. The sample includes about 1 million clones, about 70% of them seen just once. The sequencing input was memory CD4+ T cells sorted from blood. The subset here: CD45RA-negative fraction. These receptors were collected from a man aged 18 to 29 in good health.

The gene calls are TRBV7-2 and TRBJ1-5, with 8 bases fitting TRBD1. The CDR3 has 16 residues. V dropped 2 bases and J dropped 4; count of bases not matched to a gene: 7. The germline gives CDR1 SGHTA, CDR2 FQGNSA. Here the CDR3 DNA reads TGTGCCAGCAGCTTATCCGGACAGGGATGGAATCAGCCCCAGCATTTT. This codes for CASSLSGQGWNQPQHF.

The CDR3 sequence: CASSLLGQETQYF. CDR3 DNA: TGTGCCAGCAGCTTACTGGGTCAAGAGACCCAGTACTTC. The rearrangement links TRBV11-3 to TRBJ2-5; D is unclear. V lost 2 bases and J lost 2, with 6 bases in between. Looked up from germline, CDR1 is SGHNT and CDR2 is YENEEA. This CDR3 has 13 amino acids.

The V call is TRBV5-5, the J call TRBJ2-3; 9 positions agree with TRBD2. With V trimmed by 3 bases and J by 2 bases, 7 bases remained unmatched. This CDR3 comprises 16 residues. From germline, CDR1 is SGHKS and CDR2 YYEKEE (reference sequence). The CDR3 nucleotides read TGTGCCAGCAGCTCGTCTAGCGGGGCCTACACAGATACGCAGTATTTT. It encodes CASSSSSGAYTDTQYF.

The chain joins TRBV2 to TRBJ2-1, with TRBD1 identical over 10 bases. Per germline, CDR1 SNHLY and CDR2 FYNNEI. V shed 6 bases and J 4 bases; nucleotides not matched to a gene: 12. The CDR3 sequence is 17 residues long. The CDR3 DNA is TGTGCCAGCAGAGGGGGGGATCCGGGACAGGGGTACAATGAGCAGTTCTTC. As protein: CASRGGDPGQGYNEQFF.

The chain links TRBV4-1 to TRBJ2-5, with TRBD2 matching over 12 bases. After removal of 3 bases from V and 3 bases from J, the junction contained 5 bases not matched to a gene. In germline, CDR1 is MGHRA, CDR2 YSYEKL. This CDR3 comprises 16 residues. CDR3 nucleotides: TGCGCCAGCAGCCAGCTAGGACTAGCGGGAAAAGAGACCCAGTACTTC. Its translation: CASSQLGLAGKETQYF.

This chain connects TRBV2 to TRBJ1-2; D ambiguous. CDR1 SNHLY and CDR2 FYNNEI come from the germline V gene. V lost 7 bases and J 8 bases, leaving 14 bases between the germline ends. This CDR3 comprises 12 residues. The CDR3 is CASMRASRGYTF. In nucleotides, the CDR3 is TGTGCCAGCATGAGGGCCTCGCGGGGCTACACCTTC.

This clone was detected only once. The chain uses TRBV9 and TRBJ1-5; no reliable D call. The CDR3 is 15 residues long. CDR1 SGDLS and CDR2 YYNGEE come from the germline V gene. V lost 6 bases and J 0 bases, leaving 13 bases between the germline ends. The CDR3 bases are TGTGCCAGCAATCCACCGGGCAATAGCAATCAGCCCCAGCATTTT. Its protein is CASNPPGNSNQPQHF.

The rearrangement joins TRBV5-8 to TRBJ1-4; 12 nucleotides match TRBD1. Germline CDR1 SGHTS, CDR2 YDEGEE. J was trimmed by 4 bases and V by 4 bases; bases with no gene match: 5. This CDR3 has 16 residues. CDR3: CASSSGTGGGNEKLFF. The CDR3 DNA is TGTGCCAGCAGCAGCGGGACAGGGGGCGGTAATGAAAAACTGTTTTTT.

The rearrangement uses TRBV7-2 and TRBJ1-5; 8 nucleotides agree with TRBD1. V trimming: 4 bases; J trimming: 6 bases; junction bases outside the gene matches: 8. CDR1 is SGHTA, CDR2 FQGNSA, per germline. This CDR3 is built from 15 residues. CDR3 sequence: CASSYTGGRVQPQHF. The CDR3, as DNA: TGTGCCAGCAGCTACACAGGGGGTCGGGTTCAGCCCCAGCATTTT.

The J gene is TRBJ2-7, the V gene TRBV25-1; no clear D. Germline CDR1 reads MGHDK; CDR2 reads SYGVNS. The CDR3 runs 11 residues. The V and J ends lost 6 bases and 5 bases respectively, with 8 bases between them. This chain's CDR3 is CASSDRDEQYF. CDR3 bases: TGTGCCAGCAGCGACCGCGACGAGCAGTACTTC.

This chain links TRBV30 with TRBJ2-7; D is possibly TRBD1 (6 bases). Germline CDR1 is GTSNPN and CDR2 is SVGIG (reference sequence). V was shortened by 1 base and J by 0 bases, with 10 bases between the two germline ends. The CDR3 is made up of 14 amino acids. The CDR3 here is CAWSADRISYEQYF. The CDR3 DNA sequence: TGTGCCTGGAGTGCGGACAGAATCTCCTACGAGCAGTACTTC. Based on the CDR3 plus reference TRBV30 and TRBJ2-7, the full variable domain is SQTIHQWPATLVQPVGSPLSLECTVEGTSNPNLYWYRQAAGRGLQLLFYSVGIGQISSEVPQNLSASRPQDRQFILSSKKLLLSDSGFYLCAWSADRISYEQYFGPGTRLTVT.

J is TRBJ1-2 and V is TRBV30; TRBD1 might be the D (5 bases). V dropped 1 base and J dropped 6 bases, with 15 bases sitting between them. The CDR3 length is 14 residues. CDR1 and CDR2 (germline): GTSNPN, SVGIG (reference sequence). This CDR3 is CAWSGARGGNGYTF. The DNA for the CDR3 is TGTGCCTGGAGTGGGGCGAGGGGTGGAAATGGCTACACCTTC.

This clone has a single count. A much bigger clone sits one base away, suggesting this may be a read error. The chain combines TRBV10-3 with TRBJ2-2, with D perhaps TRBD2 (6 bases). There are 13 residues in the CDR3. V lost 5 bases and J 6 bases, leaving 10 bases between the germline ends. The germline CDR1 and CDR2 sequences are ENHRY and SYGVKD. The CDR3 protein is CAISSSGAGELFF. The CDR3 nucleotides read TGTGCCATCAGTAGTAGCGGAGCCGGGGAGCTGTTTTTT.

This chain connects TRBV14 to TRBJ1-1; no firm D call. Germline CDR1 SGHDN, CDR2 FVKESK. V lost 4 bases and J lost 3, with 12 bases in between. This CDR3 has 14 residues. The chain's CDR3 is CASSLMTADTEAFF. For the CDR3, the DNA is TGTGCCAGCAGCCTGATGACGGCGGACACTGAAGCTTTCTTT.

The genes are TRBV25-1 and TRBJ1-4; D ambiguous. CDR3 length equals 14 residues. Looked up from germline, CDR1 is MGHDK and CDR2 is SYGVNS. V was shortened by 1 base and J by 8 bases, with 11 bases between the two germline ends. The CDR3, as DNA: TGTGCCAGCAGTGAATGGCGGCCGGGGGAAAAACTGTTTTTT. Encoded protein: CASSEWRPGEKLFF.

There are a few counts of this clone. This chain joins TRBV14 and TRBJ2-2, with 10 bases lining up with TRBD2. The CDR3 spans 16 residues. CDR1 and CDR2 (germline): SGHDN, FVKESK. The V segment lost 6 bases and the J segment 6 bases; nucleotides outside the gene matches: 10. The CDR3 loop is CASSPSGSNGAGELFF. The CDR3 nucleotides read TGTGCCAGCAGTCCTAGCGGGAGTAACGGAGCCGGGGAGCTGTTTTTT.

The CDR3 loop reads CASSAGLAGEAYEQYF. Here the CDR3 DNA reads TGCGCCAGCAGCGCGGGACTAGCGGGAGAAGCCTACGAGCAGTACTTC. This chain uses TRBV4-1 with TRBJ2-7; 14 bases agree with TRBD2. Trimming took 5 bases from V and 2 from J; bases not matched to a gene: 5. The germline CDR1 and CDR2 sequences are MGHRA and YSYEKL. The CDR3 is made up of 16 amino acids.

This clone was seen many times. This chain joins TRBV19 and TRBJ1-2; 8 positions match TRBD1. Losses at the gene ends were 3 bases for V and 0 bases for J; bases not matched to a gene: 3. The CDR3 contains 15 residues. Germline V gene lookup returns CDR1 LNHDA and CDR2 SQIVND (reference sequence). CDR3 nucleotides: TGTGCCAGTAGTATTGGGACAGGTCCTAACTATGGCTACACCTTC. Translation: CASSIGTGPNYGYTF.

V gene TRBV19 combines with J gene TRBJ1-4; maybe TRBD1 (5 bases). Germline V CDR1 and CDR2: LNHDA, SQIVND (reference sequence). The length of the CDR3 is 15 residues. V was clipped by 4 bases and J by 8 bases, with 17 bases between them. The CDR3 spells CASSRDPAALEKLFF. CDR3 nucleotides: TGTGCCAGTAGTAGGGACCCGGCCGCTCTAGAAAAACTGTTTTTT.

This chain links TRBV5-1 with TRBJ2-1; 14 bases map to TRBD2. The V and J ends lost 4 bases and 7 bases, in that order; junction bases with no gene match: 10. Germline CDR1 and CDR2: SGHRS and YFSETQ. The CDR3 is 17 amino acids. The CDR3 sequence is CASSLTSGGAGVNEQFF. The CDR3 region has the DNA TGCGCCAGCAGCCTGACTAGCGGGGGGGCCGGTGTAAATGAGCAGTTCTTC.

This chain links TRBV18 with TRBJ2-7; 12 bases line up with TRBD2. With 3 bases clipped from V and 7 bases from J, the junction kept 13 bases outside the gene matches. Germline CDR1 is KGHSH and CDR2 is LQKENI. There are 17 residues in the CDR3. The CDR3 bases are TGTGCCAGCTCACCGCTCGGACTAGCGGGAAGCGCGGGGGAGCAGTACTTC. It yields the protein CASSPLGLAGSAGEQYF.

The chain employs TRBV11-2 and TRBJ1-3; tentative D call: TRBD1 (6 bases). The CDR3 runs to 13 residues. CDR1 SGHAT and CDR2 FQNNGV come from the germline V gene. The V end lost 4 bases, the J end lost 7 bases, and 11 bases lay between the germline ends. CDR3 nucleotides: TGTGCCAGCAGCTATATCCAGGGGAACACCATATATTTT. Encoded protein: CASSYIQGNTIYF. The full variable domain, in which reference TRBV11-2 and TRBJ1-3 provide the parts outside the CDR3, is EAGVAQSPRYKIIEKRQSVAFWCNPISGHATLYWYQQILGQGPKLLIQFQNNGVVDDSQLPKDRFSAERLKGVDSTLKIQPAKLEDSAVYLCASSYIQGNTIYFGEGSWLTVV.

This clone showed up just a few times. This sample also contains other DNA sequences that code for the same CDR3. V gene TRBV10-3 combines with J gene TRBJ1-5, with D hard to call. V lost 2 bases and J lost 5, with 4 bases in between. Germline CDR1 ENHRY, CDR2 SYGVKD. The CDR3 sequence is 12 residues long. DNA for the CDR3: TGTGCCATCAGTGAGGGTCATCAGCCCCAGCATTTT. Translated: CAISEGHQPQHF.

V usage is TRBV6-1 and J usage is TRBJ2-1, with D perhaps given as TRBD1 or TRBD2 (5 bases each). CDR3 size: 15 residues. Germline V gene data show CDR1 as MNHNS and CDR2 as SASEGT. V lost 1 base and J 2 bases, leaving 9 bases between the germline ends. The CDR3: CASSEEWGTYNEQFF. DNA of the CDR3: TGTGCCAGCAGTGAAGAGTGGGGGACCTACAATGAGCAGTTCTTC.